The entry below describes one TCR beta chain. This sample was included in a study of blood T cell repertoires in COVID-19. At the level of the study: Samples taken during acute and convalescent COVID-19 were collected in the United States, Italy and Spain.

Assay used: immunoSEQ multiplex PCR; TCRdb lists only in-frame clones, some missing. The repertoire holds about 370,000 clones, roughly nine tenths seen once, with about 1% in the top ten. The CDR3 length is 15 residues. Trimming shortened V by 0 bases and J by 6 bases, and 15 bases separated the two germline ends. From germline, CDR1 is MGHRA and CDR2 YSYEKL. The sample was PBMCs or T cells enriched from blood (not recorded which). This clonotype was obtained from a man younger than 30 who had recovered from COVID-19. V and J are TRBV4-1 and TRBJ2-7; a possible D gene is TRBD1 (6 bases). In DNA, the CDR3 is TGCGCCAGCAGCCAAGAAGCACAGGGCCCTGGCGAGCAGTACTTC. Residues: CASSQEAQGPGEQYF.